This passage covers 31 T cell receptor beta chains from one sample sequenced in a study of OX40 agonist ivuxolimab in advanced cancers. Library prep was done by the immunoSEQ multiplex PCR assay. As stored in TCRdb, this immuneACCESS dataset retains in-frame rearrangements with V and J assigned. A fraction of the clones does not appear; measured against another copy, unresolved V genes explain less than half of the discrepancy, and the remainder lacks a known reason. The sample records tens of thousands of clones, 70% to 85% of which are singletons. 0.4% to 0.5% of the sample rests with the top ten. Source: CD4+ or CD8+ T cells sorted from blood, taken in a trial of the OX40 agonist ivuxolimab. The receptors here all came from an adult with an advanced solid tumor such as melanoma, head and neck, liver or kidney cancer.

The rearrangement joins TRBV7-2 to TRBJ1-5; D is undetermined. This CDR3 has 17 residues. Germline CDR1 is SGHTA and CDR2 is FQGNSA. V lost 2 bases, J lost 2 bases, and 16 bases lay in between. This CDR3 is CASSLKPSRLGNQPQHF. In nucleotides, the CDR3 is TGTGCCAGCAGCTTAAAACCAAGCAGACTTGGCAATCAGCCCCAGCATTTT.

V is TRBV4-3 and J is TRBJ2-2, with D perhaps TRBD2 (5 bases). V was shortened by 0 bases and J by 5 bases, with 10 bases between the two germline ends. This CDR3 has 15 residues. Germline values: CDR1 LGHNA, CDR2 YSLEER. This chain's CDR3 is CASSQDRERTGELFF. In DNA form, the CDR3 reads TGCGCCAGCAGCCAAGATAGGGAGCGGACCGGGGAGCTGTTTTTT.

The chain uses TRBV5-4 and TRBJ2-3; TRBD2 might be the D (5 bases). The CDR3 contains 13 residues. CDR1 is SGHNT, CDR2 YYREEE, per germline (reference sequence). Trimming removed 0 bases from V and 6 bases from J, with 8 bases in between. The DNA for the CDR3 is TGTGCCAGCAGCTTGGGAGGGTGGGATACGCAGTATTTT. It specifies CASSLGGWDTQYF. Full variable domain (rest looked up from reference TRBV5-4 and TRBJ2-3): ETGVTQSPTHLIKTRGQQVTLRCSSQSGHNTVSWYQQALGQGPQFIFQYYREEENGRGNFPPRFSGLQFPNYSSELNVNALELDDSALYLCASSLGGWDTQYFGPGTRLTVL.

The chain uses TRBV5-4 and TRBJ1-3, with 7 positions matching TRBD1. CDR1 SGHNT and CDR2 YYREEE come from the germline V gene (reference sequence). The CDR3 is 16 residues long. V lost 10 bases, J lost 4 bases, and 17 bases stayed unmatched. This CDR3 is CAYLQGGVSRGNTIYF. The CDR3, as DNA: TGTGCCTACCTCCAGGGGGGAGTTTCGCGAGGAAACACCATATATTTT.

This chain joins TRBV18 and TRBJ1-2; D not certain. Trimming cost V 0 bases and J 0 bases, with 11 bases left between them. The CDR3 is 16 residues long. Germline values: CDR1 KGHSH, CDR2 LQKENI. In DNA, the CDR3 is TGTGCCAGCTCACCACCGAGCCCGGAGTCTAACTATGGCTACACCTTC. Translation gives CASSPPSPESNYGYTF.

The chain recombines TRBV7-3 with TRBJ1-1; D ambiguous. Germline-derived CDR1 and CDR2 are SGHTA and FQGTGA. The CDR3 extends over 13 amino acids. V was clipped by 5 bases and J by 2 bases, with 9 bases between them. This chain's CDR3 is CASSTGPNTEAFF. The CDR3 bases are TGTGCCAGCAGCACCGGACCTAACACTGAAGCTTTCTTT.

This sequence joins TRBV2 and TRBJ1-2; TRBD1 might be the D (6 bases). V was clipped by 11 bases and J by 5 bases, with 18 bases between them. CDR3 length: 13 residues. CDR1 is SNHLY and CDR2 is FYNNEI in the germline V gene. CDR3 amino acids: CAGHGGRSYGYTF. The CDR3 region has the DNA TGTGCCGGGCATGGGGGGCGATCTTATGGCTACACCTTC.

The V and J genes are TRBV4-3 and TRBJ2-1, with 7 nucleotides matching TRBD2. The junction had 5 bases not matched to a gene; V was cut back by 1 base and J by 5 bases. Looked up from germline, CDR1 is LGHNA and CDR2 is YSLEER. This CDR3 contains 15 residues. The CDR3 sequence: CASSQGSSGNNEQFF. CDR3 coding DNA: TGCGCCAGCAGCCAAGGGTCTAGCGGAAACAATGAGCAGTTCTTC.

This chain links TRBV5-4 with TRBJ2-7; TRBD1 matches at 7 bases. V lost 5 bases, J lost 2 bases, and 4 bases stayed unmatched. This CDR3 contains 13 residues. Germline lookup yields CDR1 SGHNT and CDR2 YYREEE (reference sequence). The DNA for the CDR3 is TGTGCCAGCAGTTTTGGACAGGCCTACGAGCAGTACGTC. It specifies CASSFGQAYEQYV.

The chain employs TRBV9 and TRBJ2-3; D uncertain. V dropped 0 bases and J dropped 3 bases, with 11 bases sitting between them. This CDR3 has 15 amino acids. CDR1 is SGDLS and CDR2 is YYNGEE in the germline V gene. DNA of the CDR3: TGTGCCAGCAGCGTAGCCGGGTCCCGGACAGATACGCAGTATTTT. Translation: CASSVAGSRTDTQYF.

The rearrangement links TRBV5-1 to TRBJ2-7, with 7 bases lining up with TRBD1. Germline V gene sequence: CDR1 SGHRS, CDR2 YFSETQ. V dropped 3 bases and J dropped 1; count of bases not matched to a gene: 1. This CDR3 contains 13 residues. The CDR3 region is CASSWTGSYEQYF. For the CDR3, the DNA is TGCGCCAGCAGCTGGACAGGATCCTACGAGCAGTACTTC.

Only a few counts were recorded for this clone. This sequence joins TRBV5-1 and TRBJ2-5; D not resolved. The CDR3 is made up of 15 amino acids. Trimming pared 1 base from V and 0 bases from J, leaving 10 bases between. The germline CDR1 and CDR2 sequences are SGHRS and YFSETQ. This CDR3 reads CASSLQNQNQETQYF. CDR3 bases: TGCGCCAGCAGCTTGCAAAACCAGAACCAAGAGACCCAGTACTTC.

The chain combines TRBV18 with TRBJ2-1; D not certain. Germline CDR1 is KGHSH and CDR2 is LQKENI. Trimming took off 0 bases at V and 7 bases at J, with 4 bases between the two ends. The CDR3 totals 12 residues. In DNA form, the CDR3 reads TGTGCCAGCTCACCACCAGGGAATGAGCAGTTCTTC. Amino acids: CASSPPGNEQFF.

V usage is TRBV28 and J usage is TRBJ1-4; D perhaps matches TRBD1 (5 bases). Germline V gives CDR1 MDHEN, CDR2 SYDVKM. V lost 6 bases, J lost 4 bases, and 9 bases lay in between. The CDR3 runs to 13 residues. CDR3 amino acids: CASRTDGNEKLFF. In DNA, the CDR3 is TGTGCCAGCAGGACAGACGGTAATGAAAAACTGTTTTTT. Looking up the rest from reference TRBV28 and TRBJ1-4 gives the full variable domain: DVKVTQSSRYLVKRTGEKVFLECVQDMDHENMFWYRQDPGLGLRLIYFSYDVKMKEKGDIPEGYSVSREKKERFSLILESASTNQTSMYLCASRTDGNEKLFFGSGTQLSVL.

This chain uses TRBV2 with TRBJ2-5, with TRBD1 matching 8 bases. Germline V gene sequence: CDR1 SNHLY, CDR2 FYNNEI. Losses at the gene ends were 1 base for V and 7 bases for J; bases not matched to a gene: 8. This CDR3 has 15 amino acids. The CDR3 spells CASSEDRQGIGTQYF. CDR3 DNA: TGTGCCAGCAGTGAAGACCGACAGGGGATAGGGACCCAGTACTTC. The whole variable domain, remainder taken from reference TRBV2 and TRBJ2-5, is EPEVTQTPSHQVTQMGQEVILRCVPISNHLYFYWYRQILGQKVEFLVSFYNNEISEKSEIFDDQFSVERPDGSNFTLKIRSTKLEDSAMYFCASSEDRQGIGTQYFGPGTRLLVL.

The J gene is TRBJ2-7, the V gene TRBV7-2, with D possibly matching TRBD2 (6 bases). The germline CDR1 and CDR2 sequences are SGHTA and FQGNSA. The CDR3 is 18 residues long. Deletions cut 1 base from V and 4 bases from J, with 23 bases between. CDR3 nucleotide sequence: TGTGCCAGCAGCTTAGAACCCCCCACTAGCACTTTCCATTACGAGCAGTACTTC. The encoded protein is CASSLEPPTSTFHYEQYF.

The chain couples TRBV6-6 to TRBJ1-1, with unresolved D. The V and J ends lost 6 bases and 10 bases respectively, with 15 bases between them. The CDR3 covers 12 residues. Germline loops: CDR1 MNHNY, CDR2 SVGAGI (reference sequence). Here the CDR3 reads CASRVGGFAAFF. CDR3 nucleotide sequence: TGTGCCAGCAGGGTTGGTGGCTTTGCAGCTTTCTTT.

The rearrangement joins TRBV19 to TRBJ2-7, with TRBD1 as a possible D gene (6 bases). Germline V gene lookup returns CDR1 LNHDA and CDR2 SQIVND (reference sequence). This CDR3 is 14 amino acids long. V lost 4 bases and J 0 bases, leaving 10 bases between the germline ends. CDR3 protein: CASSTRDNSYEQYF. CDR3 in DNA: TGTGCCAGTAGTACCCGGGACAACTCCTACGAGCAGTACTTC.

The chain joins TRBV9 to TRBJ1-3; maybe TRBD1 (5 bases). This CDR3 comprises 17 residues. Trimming left V 0 bases short and J 0 bases short, with 13 bases between. Per the germline V gene, CDR1 is SGDLS and CDR2 is YYNGEE. Here the CDR3 reads CASSVEHGHYSGNTIYF. In DNA, the CDR3 is TGTGCCAGCAGCGTAGAACACGGACACTACTCTGGAAACACCATATATTTT.

The genes are TRBV6-1 and TRBJ2-2, with D perhaps TRBD2 (6 bases). Germline assignment: CDR1 MNHNS and CDR2 SASEGT. Trimming shortened V by 0 bases and J by 5 bases, and 16 bases separated the two germline ends. The CDR3 loop spans 17 amino acids. This CDR3 reads CASSEAGWRVETGELFF. CDR3 bases: TGTGCCAGCAGTGAAGCGGGTTGGAGGGTAGAAACCGGGGAGCTGTTTTTT.

This chain uses TRBV5-1 with TRBJ2-3, with D maybe TRBD1 (5 bases). The germline gives CDR1 SGHRS, CDR2 YFSETQ. The CDR3 length is 13 residues. V lost 0 bases and J lost 3, with 5 bases in between. CDR3 amino acids: CASSLGTTDTQYF. CDR3 sequence (DNA): TGCGCCAGCAGCTTGGGGACAACAGATACGCAGTATTTT.

The chain employs TRBV19 and TRBJ2-3; the D gene is possibly TRBD1 (5 bases). Germline V gene sequence: CDR1 LNHDA, CDR2 SQIVND (reference sequence). Trimming pared 5 bases from V and 0 bases from J, leaving 12 bases between. The CDR3 covers 15 residues. Here the CDR3 reads CASSENRKSTDTQYF. CDR3 in DNA: TGTGCCAGTAGTGAAAACAGGAAGAGCACAGATACGCAGTATTTT.

CDR3 bases: TGTGCCAGCTCACCTGGCGTCGGACGCACTGAAGCTTTCTTT. Its translation: CASSPGVGRTEAFF. The V and J genes are TRBV18 and TRBJ1-1; D unclear. Germline V gene data show CDR1 as KGHSH and CDR2 as LQKENI. The CDR3 contains 14 residues. V lost 3 bases to trimming and J lost 4 bases, with 12 bases between them.

The CDR3 reads CASSEQTAPNQPQHF. DNA of the CDR3: TGTGCCAGCAGTGAACAGACAGCACCAAATCAGCCCCAGCATTTT. The chain recombines TRBV6-1 with TRBJ1-5; tentative D call: TRBD1 (5 bases). This CDR3 spans 15 amino acids. Per germline, CDR1 MNHNS and CDR2 SASEGT. V lost 2 bases to trimming and J lost 4 bases, with 12 bases between them.

This clone was detected a few times. V and J are TRBV2 and TRBJ2-1; D remains ambiguous. Germline CDR1 and CDR2: SNHLY and FYNNEI. V gave up 4 bases and J gave up 10 bases, with 14 bases separating them. The CDR3 contains 13 residues. As DNA, the CDR3 is TGTGCCAGCAGTGCCGCCGTAAGACGCGAGCAGTTCTTC. Its translation is CASSAAVRREQFF.

This chain joins TRBV7-2 and TRBJ2-4; TRBD1 matches 11 bases. This CDR3 contains 14 residues. V shed 5 bases, J shed 13 bases, and the junction held 10 bases outside the gene matches. Germline V lookup: CDR1 SGHTA, CDR2 FQGNSA. The chain's CDR3 is CASSLPGTGGGQYF. For the CDR3, the DNA is TGTGCCAGCAGCCTACCCGGGACAGGGGGGGGCCAGTACTTC. The full variable domain, its missing parts supplied by reference TRBV7-2 and TRBJ2-4, is GAGVSQSPSNKVTEKGKDVELRCDPISGHTALYWYRQSLGQGLEFLIYFQGNSAPDKSGLPSDRFSAERTGGSVSTLTIQRTQQEDSAVYLCASSLPGTGGGQYFGAGTRLSVL.

The rearrangement joins TRBV11-2 to TRBJ2-7; 8 positions match TRBD1. The junction had 4 bases not matched to a gene; V was cut back by 7 bases and J by 2 bases. The CDR3 covers 13 residues. Germline V CDR1 and CDR2: SGHAT, FQNNGV. The CDR3 is CASTGTGPYEQYF. As DNA, the CDR3 is TGTGCCAGCACAGGGACAGGCCCCTACGAGCAGTACTTC.

CDR3 DNA sequence: TGCGCCAGCAGCTTTCAGGGACAGGGGCTCAATGAGCAGTTCTTC. It translates to CASSFQGQGLNEQFF. The chain uses TRBV5-1 and TRBJ2-1; 10 nucleotides align to TRBD1. The germline V gene has CDR1 SGHRS and CDR2 YFSETQ. V shed 2 bases, J shed 6 bases, and the junction held 5 bases outside the gene matches. The CDR3 spans 15 residues. The full variable domain, completed using reference TRBV5-1 and TRBJ2-1, is KAGVTQTPRYLIKTRGQQVTLSCSPISGHRSVSWYQQTPGQGLQFLFEYFSETQRNKGNFPGRFSGRQFSNSRSEMNVSTLELGDSALYLCASSFQGQGLNEQFFGPGTRLTVL.

The chain links TRBV7-6 to TRBJ2-5; D possibly corresponds to TRBD1 (6 bases). Germline V gives CDR1 SGHVS, CDR2 FNYEAQ. V dropped 2 bases and J dropped 4 bases, with 17 bases sitting between them. The CDR3 runs 16 residues. The chain's CDR3 is CASSLTRQVRGETQYF. The CDR3, as DNA: TGTGCCAGCAGCTTAACTAGACAGGTCCGCGGAGAGACCCAGTACTTC.

The CDR3 nucleotides are TGTGCCAGCTCATCCGCCGGGACTAGCGGGGTGAATGAGCAGTTCTTC. This sequence encodes CASSSAGTSGVNEQFF. The V and J genes are TRBV18 and TRBJ2-1; TRBD2 matches 13 bases. The CDR3 has 16 amino acids. Germline lookup yields CDR1 KGHSH and CDR2 LQKENI. After removal of 5 bases from V and 7 bases from J, the junction contained 8 bases not matched to a gene.

The rearrangement links TRBV7-9 to TRBJ2-1, with 11 bases lining up with TRBD2. The ends lost 5 bases at V and 4 bases at J; junction bases unmatched: 4. CDR1 is SEHNR, CDR2 FQNEAQ, per germline (reference sequence). CDR3 length: 15 amino acids. The CDR3 protein is CASSPWTSGYNEQFF. In DNA, the CDR3 is TGTGCCAGCAGCCCTTGGACTAGCGGGTACAATGAGCAGTTCTTC.